Described below is a single T cell receptor (beta chain) sequence and its context. What it recognizes is unknown. Libraries were prepared by immunoSEQ multiplex PCR; TCRdb keeps only in-frame clonotypes and omits some of them. The sample lists about 100,000 clones, around 86% occurring once. This sample was included in a study of T cell responses to AZD1222 COVID-19 vaccine. Study context: Some second doses came at about 4 weeks and others at about 12 weeks; these were pooled.

Trimming took 0 bases from V and 9 from J, leaving 12 bases between them. The germline V gene encodes CDR1 MNHEY and CDR2 SVGAGI. The CDR3 length is 14 residues. General observations from the study: Mostly white British, mostly female donors; authors suggested clonal diversity may be underestimated. An increase in Spike-specific TCR breadth and depth was observed after two AZD1222 doses.

The J gene is TRBJ2-4, the V gene TRBV6-5, with D possibly being TRBD1 or TRBD2 (5 bases each). The receptor was isolated from an adult in good health. Sequences were derived from peripheral blood, sampled on day 0 of AZD1222 vaccination. This CDR3 reads CASSYSRGDGIQYF. CDR3 in DNA: TGTGCCAGCAGTTACTCGAGAGGGGATGGCATTCAGTACTTC.